The 10 T cell receptor beta chains presented below share a single source sample, sequenced in a study of CXCR3-negative and CXCR3-positive naive CD8 T cells. Their antigen targets remain unknown. Via 5' RACE with UMI labels, TRB cDNA libraries were prepared. TCRdb reprocessed the 5' RACE reads, keeping one entry per CDR3 protein, no DNA. The specimen's table records around 60,000 distinct CDR3 sequences. Findings and caveats of the study: Greater hydrophobicity was found in TRB CDR3s of CXCR3-positive naive cells than of CXCR3-negative naive cells.

Sequencing used naive CXCR3+ CD8+ T cells from blood. Documented subset: CD45RO-CCR7+CD27+CD95- naive CD8+ T cells expressing CXCR3 (TNR3+). The receptors here all came from a human donor in good health. Some clones in this sample may be carry-over from other donors' samples.

This sequence joins TRBV7-9 and TRBJ2-7; as DNA is missing, the TRBD1 call by TCRdb cannot be tested. Germline CDR1 SEHNR, CDR2 FQNEAQ (reference sequence). The length of the CDR3 is 13 residues. The CDR3 reads CAEEGDSKYEQYF. Full variable domain (remainder filled in from reference TRBV7-9 and TRBJ2-7): DTGVSQNPRHKITKRGQNVTFRCDPISEHNRLYWYRQTLGQGPEFLTYFQNEAQLEKSRLLSDRFSAERPKGSFSTLEIQRTEQGDSAMYLCAEEGDSKYEQYFGPGTRLTVT.

The chain links TRBV21-1 to TRBJ1-1. TRBV21-1 is assigned pseudogene status. The length of the CDR3 is 12 residues. CDR3 region: CAAVFRNTEAFF.

The chain joins TRBV7-8 to TRBJ2-3; TCRdb's D call of TRBD1 is untestable without DNA. This CDR3 region has 16 residues. The germline V gene encodes CDR1 SGHVS and CDR2 FQNEAQ. CDR3 in amino acids: CASSPRTGEDADTQYF.

This chain connects TRBV28 to TRBJ1-4; the D call from TCRdb, TRBD1, cannot be confirmed without DNA. The CDR3 has 14 amino acids. Germline CDR1 and CDR2: MDHEN and SYDVKM. CDR3 sequence reads: CASALEPLSEKLFF.

The chain carries TRBV7-3 and TRBJ1-1; with no DNA, the TCRdb D assignment of TRBD1 cannot be verified. Germline values: CDR1 SGHTA, CDR2 FQGTGA. The CDR3 extends over 15 amino acids. CDR3: CASSESGAMNTEAFF.

The rearrangement joins TRBV5-1 to TRBJ1-2. Per the germline V gene, CDR1 is SGHRS and CDR2 is YFSETQ. The CDR3 consists of 15 residues. This CDR3 is CASSLSTDGDYGYTF.

The CDR3 loop is CASSYRQGANSEQFF. The V and J genes are TRBV14 and TRBJ2-1; the TCRdb call, TRBD1, lacks DNA for checking. CDR3 length: 15 amino acids. Germline CDR1 is SGHDN and CDR2 is FVKESK.

This rearrangement joins TRBV12-3 or TRBV12-4 to TRBJ2-2; the D call of TRBD1 rests on TCRdb alone, since no DNA is present to check it. The CDR3 has 14 amino acids. The CDR3 loop is CASSPPNSVGELFF.

The rearrangement links TRBV7-9 to TRBJ2-5; the D call from TCRdb, TRBD1, cannot be confirmed without DNA. CDR1 is SEHNR and CDR2 is FQNEAQ in the germline V gene (reference sequence). CDR3 length: 15 residues. The CDR3 loop reads CASSFRLGGEETQYF.

This CDR3 reads CATSRAGRTEAFF. V is TRBV15 and J is TRBJ1-1. The germline V gene has CDR1 LNHNV and CDR2 YYDKDF (reference sequence). The CDR3 extends over 13 amino acids.